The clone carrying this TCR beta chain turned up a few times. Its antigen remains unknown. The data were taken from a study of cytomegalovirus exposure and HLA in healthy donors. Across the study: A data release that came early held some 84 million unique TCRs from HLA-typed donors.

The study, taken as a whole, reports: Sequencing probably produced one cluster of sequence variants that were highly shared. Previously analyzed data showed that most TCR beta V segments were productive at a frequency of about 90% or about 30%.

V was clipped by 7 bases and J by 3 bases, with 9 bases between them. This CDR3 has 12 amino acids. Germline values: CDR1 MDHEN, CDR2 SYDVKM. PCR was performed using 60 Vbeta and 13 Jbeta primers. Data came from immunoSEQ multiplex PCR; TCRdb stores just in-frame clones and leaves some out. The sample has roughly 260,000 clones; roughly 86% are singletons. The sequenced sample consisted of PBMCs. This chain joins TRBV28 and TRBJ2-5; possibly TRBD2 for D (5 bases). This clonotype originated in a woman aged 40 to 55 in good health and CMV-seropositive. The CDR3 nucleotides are TGTGCCAGCATTGGGAGTGAAGAGACCCAGTACTTC. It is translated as CASIGSEETQYF.